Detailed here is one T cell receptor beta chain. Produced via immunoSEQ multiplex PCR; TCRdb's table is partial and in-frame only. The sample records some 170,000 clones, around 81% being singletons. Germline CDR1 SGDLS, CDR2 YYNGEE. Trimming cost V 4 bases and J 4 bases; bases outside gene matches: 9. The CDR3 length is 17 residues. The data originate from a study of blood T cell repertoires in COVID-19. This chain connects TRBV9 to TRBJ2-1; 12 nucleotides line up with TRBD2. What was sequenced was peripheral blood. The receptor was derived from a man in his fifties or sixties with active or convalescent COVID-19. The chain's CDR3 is CASSFSLAGGPYNEQFF. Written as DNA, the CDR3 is TGTGCCAGCAGCTTCTCCCTAGCGGGAGGGCCTTACAATGAGCAGTTCTTC. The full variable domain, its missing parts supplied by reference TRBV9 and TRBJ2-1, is DSGVTQTPKHLITATGQRVTLRCSPRSGDLSVYWYQQSLDQGLQFLIQYYNGEERAKGNILERFSAQQFPDLHSELNLSSLELGDSALYFCASSFSLAGGPYNEQFFGPGTRLTVL.